This TCR beta chain was sequenced for a study of blood T cell repertoires in COVID-19. Study-level background: The samples span acute and convalescent COVID-19 from the United States, Italy and Spain.

The CDR3 sequence is 14 residues long. Trimming took off 4 bases at V and 4 bases at J, with 14 bases between the two ends. Germline CDR1 SGHRS, CDR2 YFSETQ. Authors' analysis steps: Reference gene primers were amplified, and this amplification served to estimate nucleated cell counts. TCRdb's table, derived via immunoSEQ multiplex PCR, lists solely in-frame clones and lacks some. V, J and clone size derive from that table, while D and trimming were established from the DNA sequence. Of 110,000 to 150,000 clones listed, 70% to 90% were seen once; the top ten hold roughly 11%. The sequenced material came from peripheral blood. V and J are TRBV5-1 and TRBJ1-1; tentatively, D is TRBD1 (6 bases). The source is a woman of 80 years or more with acute or convalescent COVID-19. The CDR3 nucleotides are TGCGCCAGCAGCCCCGACAGGTTAGCCACTGAAGCTTTCTTT. This sequence encodes CASSPDRLATEAFF.